A selection of T cell receptor beta chains follows, all from one sample in a study of cytomegalovirus exposure and HLA in healthy donors. Sequencing was performed with immunoSEQ multiplex PCR; in TCRdb, only in-frame clones are kept and a portion is missing. The sample shows 190,000 or so clones, roughly 80% of them seen only once. The sequenced material came from PBMCs. The origin of the receptors is a woman under 30 in good health and CMV-seropositive. The CDR3 runs from the conserved cysteine through the conserved F or W. D genes are given only for firm matches. Part of the rows lack a size; the others show once, few, many or a class for expanded clones.

cdr3_length d_call j_call clone_size v_call cdr3_aa cdr3_nt
15 TRBD2 TRBJ2-3 NA TRBV5-1 CASSLVAGRHDTQYF TGCGCCAGCAGCTTGGTAGCGGGGAGACACGATACGCAGTATTTT
13 NA TRBJ2-7 NA TRBV7-9 CASSLAGYYEQYF TGTGCCAGCAGCTTGGCGGGATACTACGAGCAGTACTTC
16 NA TRBJ2-7 NA TRBV7-9 CASSPPTDSPFYEQYF TGTGCCAGCAGCCCGCCGACGGACTCCCCGTTCTACGAGCAGTACTTC
13 NA TRBJ1-2 NA TRBV6-4 CASSDGENYGYTF TGTGCCAGCAGTGACGGAGAGAACTATGGCTACACCTTC
15 TRBD2 TRBJ2-7 NA TRBV5-1 CASSLDSRGVDEQYF TGCGCCAGCAGCCTGGACTCGCGGGGGGTCGACGAGCAGTACTTC
13 NA TRBJ1-1 once TRBV6-1 CASSYLDGGGAFF TGTGCCAGCAGCTACCTGGATGGGGGGGGAGCTTTCTTT
11 NA TRBJ2-2 few TRBV13 CASSLTGELFF TGTGCCAGCAGCCTCACCGGGGAGCTGTTTTTT
14 TRBD2 TRBJ2-7 NA TRBV6-4 CASPWGTILYEQYF TGTGCCAGTCCCTGGGGGACTATCCTTTACGAGCAGTACTTC
14 TRBD2 TRBJ2-5 NA TRBV5-6 CASSTLAGEETQYF TGTGCCAGCAGCACGCTAGCGGGGGAAGAGACCCAGTACTTC
13 NA TRBJ1-1 NA TRBV5-1 CASTNIQGIEAFF TGCGCCAGCACCAATATACAGGGTATTGAAGCTTTCTTT
18 NA TRBJ2-1 NA TRBV9 CASSVEGAGSFSYNEQFF TGTGCCAGCAGCGTAGAAGGGGCGGGGAGCTTCTCCTACAATGAGCAGTTCTTC
15 TRBD2 TRBJ2-5 NA TRBV7-6 CASSLAAGGPETQYF TGTGCCAGCAGCTTAGCGGCGGGGGGGCCGGAGACCCAGTACTTC
15 TRBD1 TRBJ1-5 NA TRBV2 CASTTGQSGGQPQHF TGTGCCAGCACTACGGGACAGTCTGGAGGTCAGCCCCAGCATTTT
13 NA TRBJ2-2 NA TRBV28 CASRRGGTGELFF TGTGCCAGCAGGCGAGGGGGCACCGGGGAGCTGTTTTTT
15 TRBD2 TRBJ2-1 NA TRBV28 CASSKTGGPVDEQFF TGTGCCAGCAGTAAGACGGGGGGGCCTGTCGATGAGCAGTTCTTC
15 NA TRBJ2-3 NA TRBV11-3 CASSLGGTSTDTQYF TGTGCCAGCAGCTTAGGCGGGACTAGCACAGATACGCAGTATTTT
14 TRBD1 TRBJ1-6 NA TRBV7-9 CASSFSGGNSPLHF TGTGCCAGCAGCTTTTCAGGGGGCAATTCACCCCTCCACTTT
15 TRBD1 TRBJ1-5 NA TRBV5-1 CASSPGQGREQPQHF TGCGCCAGCAGTCCAGGACAGGGTAGAGAACAGCCCCAGCATTTT
15 NA TRBJ1-5 NA TRBV4-2 CASSQDIASNQPQHF TGTGCCAGCAGCCAAGATATCGCGAGCAATCAGCCCCAGCATTTT
15 NA TRBJ1-2 NA TRBV9 CASSVNRDINYGYTF TGTGCCAGCAGCGTCAACCGGGACATTAACTATGGCTACACCTTC
13 NA TRBJ1-2 NA TRBV5-7 CASSKSGGCGYTF TGTGCCAGCAGCAAAAGCGGGGGGTGTGGCTACACCTTC
16 TRBD2 TRBJ2-7 NA TRBV5-1 CASRLGTSGGFYEQYF TGCGCCAGCAGATTAGGGACTAGCGGGGGGTTCTACGAGCAGTACTTC
12 NA TRBJ1-4 NA TRBV4-2 CASSQSPTELFF TGTGCCAGCAGCCAATCCCCGACAGAACTGTTTTTT
15 NA TRBJ1-5 NA TRBV6-6 CASSRSGGNNQPQHF TGTGCCAGCAGTCGATCCGGGGGTAACAATCAGCCCCAGCATTTT
14 TRBD2 TRBJ2-3 NA TRBV6-1 CAIQRGGASDTQYF TGTGCCATCCAGCGGGGGGGTGCCTCAGATACGCAGTATTTT
12 NA TRBJ2-7 few TRBV29-1 CSVAISAGEQYF TGCAGCGTTGCAATATCGGCGGGCGAGCAGTACTTC